The following is a T cell receptor beta chain sequence with its context. The data are from a study of CD8 T cells in ankylosing spondylitis. One entry per CDR3 protein, called by TCRdb with MiXCR from the 5' RACE reads. Of 250,000 to 350,000 distinct CDR3 sequences in the sample, 15% to 20% were seen once. Trimming at V came to 4 bases and at J to 3 bases, leaving 5 bases not matched to a gene. Germline V gives CDR1 MDHEN, CDR2 SYDVKM. There are 16 residues in the CDR3. This TCR was recovered from a male donor with ankylosing spondylitis or in good health (not recorded which). This sequence joins TRBV28 and TRBJ1-6, with 8 bases matching TRBD1. What was sequenced was blood, either unsorted or a sorted T cell fraction (not recorded which). The CDR3 bases are TGTGCCAGCAGTTCACGGACAGGGAACTATAATTCACCCCTCCACTTT. It codes for CASSSRTGNYNSPLHF.